These T cell receptor beta chains were read from a single sample in a study of chemoradiotherapy in HPV16-positive cancers. Assay: immunoSEQ multiplex PCR; the TCRdb copy retains only in-frame clones and omits some. Of about 5,400 clones in the sample, over 65% are singletons; the top ten hold 25% to 30%. Sample acquisition took place from a patient who underwent chemoradiotherapy. These receptors originate from a human donor with HPV-associated anogenital cancer. The CDR3 runs from the conserved cysteine through the conserved F or W. D genes are given only for firm matches. Some rows mark clone size as missing; the rest say once, few, many or name a class of expanded clone.

size	V	D	J	DNA	CDR3
NA	TRBV7-8	NA	TRBJ2-7	TGTGCCAGCAGCTTATTTGGGGGTTCGAGCTCCTACGAGCAGTACTTC	CASSLFGGSSSYEQYF
NA	TRBV5-1	NA	TRBJ2-2	TGCGCCAGCAGCTTGGCCGGAGCAGGGCCTCGGGCCGGGGAGCTGTTTTTT	CASSLAGAGPRAGELFF
NA	TRBV19	NA	TRBJ2-5	TGTGCCAGTAGTATACAGGGACAAGAGACCCAGTACTTC	CASSIQGQETQYF
NA	TRBV18	TRBD1	TRBJ2-7	TGTGCCAGCTCACCAGCCGGGACAGTTTTCTACGAGCAGTACTTC	CASSPAGTVFYEQYF
NA	TRBV7-2	TRBD2	TRBJ2-3	TGTGCCAGCAGCTTAGTCCCTAGCGGGGCGGATACGCAGTATTTT	CASSLVPSGADTQYF
NA	TRBV29-1	NA	TRBJ1-1	TGCAGCGTCCCCCAATCAGGGACTGAAGCTTTCTTT	CSVPQSGTEAFF
once	TRBV19	NA	TRBJ1-3	TGTGCCAGTAGTTTTCTCTCAGGGAACCTTGGAAACACCATATATTTT	CASSFLSGNLGNTIYF
NA	TRBV19	TRBD2	TRBJ2-5	TGTGCCAGTAGTCCCGGACTAGTCTTGGAGACCCAGTACTTC	CASSPGLVLETQYF
NA	TRBV9	NA	TRBJ2-1	TGTGCCAGCAGCGTAGAGGGGGGGCCTTACAATGAGCAGTTCTTC	CASSVEGGPYNEQFF
NA	TRBV7-8	TRBD2	TRBJ2-3	TGTGCCAGCAGCTCCCAGCGGGGGACCCTCCCGCAGTATTTT	CASSSQRGTLPQYF
large	TRBV4-3	NA	TRBJ1-3	TGCGCCAGCAGCCCTGGAGGCGGGGGCCTCTCTGGAAACACCATATATTTT	CASSPGGGGLSGNTIYF
NA	TRBV4-3	NA	TRBJ1-3	TGCGCCAGCAGCCAAGCAGGTCCGGGGGCCATCTCTGGAAACACCATATATTTT	CASSQAGPGAISGNTIYF
NA	TRBV19	NA	TRBJ1-1	TGTGCCAGTAGTATAGGTCGTGGGACTGAAGCTTTCTTT	CASSIGRGTEAFF
NA	TRBV6-1	TRBD1	TRBJ2-7	TGTGCCAGCACGCCCGAGGTTAGGGGGCCCTACGAGCAGTACTTC	CASTPEVRGPYEQYF
NA	TRBV7-9	NA	TRBJ1-5	TGTGCCAGCAGCGCTAATACAGGGCACCAGCCCCAGCATTTT	CASSANTGHQPQHF
NA	TRBV19	TRBD1	TRBJ2-1	TGTGCCAGTAGTATGATAGGGACAGGGCCCAATGAGCAGTTCTTC	CASSMIGTGPNEQFF
NA	TRBV19	NA	TRBJ2-1	TGTGCCAGTAGTGCCACAGGAGGGGGCAATGAGCAGTTCTTC	CASSATGGGNEQFF